This T cell receptor (beta chain) was captured in a study of CD8+ T cells in alopecia areata. This clone was found a few times. Other DNA sequences in this sample translate to the same CDR3. The ends were cut back, 2 bases at V and 4 bases at J, with 6 bases in the middle. Germline V gives CDR1 MGHDK, CDR2 SYGVNS. The CDR3 spans 12 residues. Treatment of the sample: oral pan-JAK inhibitor, 5-10 mg twice daily. Reverse transcribed after extraction, RNA yielded cDNA as the sequencing template. Measured with immunoSEQ multiplex PCR; TCRdb has only the in-frame clones, and not every one. Here the sample spans roughly 220,000 clones, 35% to 45% being singletons.

Sequenced material: CD4+ T cells sorted from blood, taken around week 34, from a patient treated with tofacitinib. The chain is built from TRBV25-1 and TRBJ2-7; D gene unclear. This TCR was sampled from a human donor with alopecia areata. The CDR3 reads CASSENGYEQYF. The CDR3, as DNA: TGTGCCAGCAGTGAAAACGGGTACGAGCAGTACTTC.